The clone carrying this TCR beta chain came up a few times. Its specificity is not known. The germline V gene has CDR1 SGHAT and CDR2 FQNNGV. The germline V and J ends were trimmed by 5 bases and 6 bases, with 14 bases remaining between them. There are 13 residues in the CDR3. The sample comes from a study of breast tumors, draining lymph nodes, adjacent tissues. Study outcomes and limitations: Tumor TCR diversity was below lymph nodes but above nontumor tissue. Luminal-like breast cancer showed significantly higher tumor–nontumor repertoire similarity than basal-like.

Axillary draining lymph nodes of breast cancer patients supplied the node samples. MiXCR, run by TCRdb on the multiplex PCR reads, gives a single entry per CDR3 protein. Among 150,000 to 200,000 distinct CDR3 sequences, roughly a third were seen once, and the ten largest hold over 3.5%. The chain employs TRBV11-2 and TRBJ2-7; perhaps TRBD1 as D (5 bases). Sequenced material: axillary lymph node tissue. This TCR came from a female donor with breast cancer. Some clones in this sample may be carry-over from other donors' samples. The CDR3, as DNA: TGTGCCAGCAGCCCAGGGCCAGGCTCCGAGCAGTACTTC. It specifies CASSPGPGSEQYF. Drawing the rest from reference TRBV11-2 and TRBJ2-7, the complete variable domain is EAGVAQSPRYKIIEKRQSVAFWCNPISGHATLYWYQQILGQGPKLLIQFQNNGVVDDSQLPKDRFSAERLKGVDSTLKIQPAKLEDSAVYLCASSPGPGSEQYFGPGTRLTVT.